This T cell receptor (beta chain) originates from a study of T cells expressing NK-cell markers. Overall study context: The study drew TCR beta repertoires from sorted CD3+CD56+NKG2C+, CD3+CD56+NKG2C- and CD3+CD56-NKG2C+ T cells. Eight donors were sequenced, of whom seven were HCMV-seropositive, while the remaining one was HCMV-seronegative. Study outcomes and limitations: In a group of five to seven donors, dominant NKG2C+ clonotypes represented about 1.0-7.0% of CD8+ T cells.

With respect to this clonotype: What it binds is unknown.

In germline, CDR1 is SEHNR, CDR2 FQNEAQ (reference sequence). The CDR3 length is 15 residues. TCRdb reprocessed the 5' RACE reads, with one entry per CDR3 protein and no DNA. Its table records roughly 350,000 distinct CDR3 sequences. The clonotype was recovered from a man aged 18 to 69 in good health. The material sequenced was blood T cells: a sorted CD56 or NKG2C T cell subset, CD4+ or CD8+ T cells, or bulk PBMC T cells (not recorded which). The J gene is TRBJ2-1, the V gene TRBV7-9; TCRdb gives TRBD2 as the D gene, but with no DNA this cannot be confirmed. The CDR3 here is CASSSKPLAGGPPFF.